The T cell receptor beta chain under discussion was sequenced for a study of cytomegalovirus exposure and HLA in healthy donors. The study ran its PCR with 60 Vbeta and 13 Jbeta primers. Some clones are missing from TCRdb's copy, which holds only in-frame ones; the method was immunoSEQ multiplex PCR. The repertoire has about 67,000 clones, 78% of them found once; the top ten carry 9.7%. On this clone: Its antigen is unidentified.

The donors (healthy individuals) were bone marrow donors. Study observations and caveats: An analysis was carried out later, and it reportedly showed fewer N-insertions in an Asian-associated ancestry cluster than the 666-donor mean. Some TCR beta chains (about 180 of them) were listed as cytomegalovirus-associated. Reports described diagnosis of cytomegalovirus status by the classifier as highly specific and sensitive.

Unmatched junction bases numbered 13, after V lost 1 base and J lost 10 bases. This CDR3 is 17 amino acids long. Germline V gives CDR1 SGHAT, CDR2 FQNNGV. The sequenced sample was PBMCs. J is TRBJ2-1 and V is TRBV11-2; 10 nucleotides align to TRBD2. This sequence originates from a man between 40 and 49 years old in good health and CMV-seronegative. In nucleotides, the CDR3 is TGTGCCAGCAGCTTAGTCGGGGGCAGCGGGAGGGCGCAAGAGCAGTTCTTC. Its protein is CASSLVGGSGRAQEQFF.